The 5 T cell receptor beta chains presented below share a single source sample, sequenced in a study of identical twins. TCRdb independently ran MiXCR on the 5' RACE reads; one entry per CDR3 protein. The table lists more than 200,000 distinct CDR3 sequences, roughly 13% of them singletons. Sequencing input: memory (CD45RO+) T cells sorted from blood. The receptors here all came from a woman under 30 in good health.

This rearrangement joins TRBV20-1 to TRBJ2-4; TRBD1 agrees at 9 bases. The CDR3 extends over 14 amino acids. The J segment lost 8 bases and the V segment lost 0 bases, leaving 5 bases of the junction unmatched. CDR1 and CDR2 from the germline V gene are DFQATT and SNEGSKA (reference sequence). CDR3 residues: CSARDTTGGDIQYF. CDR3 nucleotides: TGCAGTGCTAGAGACACGACAGGGGGGGACATTCAGTACTTC.

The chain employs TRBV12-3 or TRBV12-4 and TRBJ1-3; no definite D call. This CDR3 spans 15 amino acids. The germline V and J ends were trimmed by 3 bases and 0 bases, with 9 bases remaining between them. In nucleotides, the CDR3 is TGTGCCAGCAGTTTTGAGAGGAACTCTGGAAACACCATATATTTT. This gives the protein CASSFERNSGNTIYF.

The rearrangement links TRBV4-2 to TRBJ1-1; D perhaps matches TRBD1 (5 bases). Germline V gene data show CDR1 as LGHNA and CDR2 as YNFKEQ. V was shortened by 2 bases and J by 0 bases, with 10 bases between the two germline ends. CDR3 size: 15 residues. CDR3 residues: CASSQPGTVNTEAFF. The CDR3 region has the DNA TGTGCCAGCAGCCAACCCGGGACGGTGAACACTGAAGCTTTCTTT.

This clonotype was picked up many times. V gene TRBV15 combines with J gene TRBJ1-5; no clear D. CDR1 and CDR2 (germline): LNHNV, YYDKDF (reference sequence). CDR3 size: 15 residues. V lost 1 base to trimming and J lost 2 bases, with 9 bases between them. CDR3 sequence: CATSRGPGGNQPQHF. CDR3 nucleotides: TGTGCCACCAGCAGAGGTCCCGGGGGCAATCAGCCCCAGCATTTT.

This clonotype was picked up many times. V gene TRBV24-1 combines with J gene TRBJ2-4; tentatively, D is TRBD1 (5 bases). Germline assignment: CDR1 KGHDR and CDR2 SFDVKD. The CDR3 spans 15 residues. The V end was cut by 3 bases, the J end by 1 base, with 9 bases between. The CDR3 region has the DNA TGTGCCACCAGTGATCCAGGGTTTGCCAAAAACATTCAGTACTTC. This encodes CATSDPGFAKNIQYF.